This record concerns one TCR beta chain sequence. Per the germline V gene, CDR1 is LNHNV and CDR2 is YYDKDF (reference sequence). V lost 6 bases and J lost 5; bases outside the gene matches: 5. The CDR3 contains 13 residues. This record comes from a study of blood T cell repertoires in COVID-19. In the study's own analysis: Amplification of reference gene primers was used by the study to estimate nucleated cell counts. Only in-frame clones appear in the TCRdb table, and some are missing; sequencing was by immunoSEQ multiplex PCR. The DNA was the basis for D and trimming; V, J and clone size are from that table. The sample consists of 200,000 or so clones, roughly 84% of them appearing once.

This clonotype originated in a woman aged 55-70 years with acute or convalescent COVID-19. The rearrangement links TRBV15 to TRBJ1-2; 8 nucleotides agree with TRBD1. Specimen: peripheral blood. The CDR3 DNA follows: TGTGCCACCAGTGGGACAGGTGGATATGGCTACACCTTC. It specifies CATSGTGGYGYTF.